This paragraph covers one T cell receptor beta chain sequence. This record belongs to a study of cytomegalovirus exposure and HLA in healthy donors. The primer mix had 60 Vbeta and 13 Jbeta primers. Sequenced by immunoSEQ multiplex PCR; TCRdb stores in-frame clones only, minus some. The sample consists of fewer than 200,000 clones, around four fifths of them appearing once. The CDR3 runs to 15 residues. Germline V lookup: CDR1 LGHNA, CDR2 YNFKEQ. Trimming removed 4 bases from V and 6 bases from J; junction bases left unmatched: 7. Sequenced: PBMCs. This sequence originates from a man between 40 and 49 years old in good health and CMV-seropositive. J is TRBJ2-1 and V is TRBV4-2, with TRBD2 matching 9 bases. CDR3 nucleotides: TGTGCCAGCAGCCTAGCGGGAGACGGGTCCAATGAGCAGTTCTTC. Its translation is CASSLAGDGSNEQFF.